The entry that follows covers one T cell receptor (beta chain) sequence. Its antigen is unidentified. The data belong to a study of cytomegalovirus exposure and HLA in healthy donors. CDR3 size: 13 residues. CDR1 and CDR2 from the germline V gene are MNHEY and SMNVEV (reference sequence). The ends were cut back, 1 base at V and 7 bases at J, with 10 bases in the middle. The study, taken as a whole, reports: The majority of TCR sequences were rare, yet some public TCRs appeared in many donors. With DRB1 most and HLA-C fewest, TCR association rates differed between HLA loci in a later analysis.

Primers for the PCR totalled 60 Vbeta and 13 Jbeta. Only in-frame clones appear in the TCRdb table, and some are missing; sequencing was by immunoSEQ multiplex PCR. The repertoire has some 130,000 clones, around three quarters of them found once; the top ten carry 2% to 3%. The clonotype comes from a man aged 25-45 years in good health and CMV-seronegative. The V call is TRBV27, the J call TRBJ2-5; D perhaps matches TRBD2 (5 bases). The sequenced material came from PBMCs. CDR3 nucleotide sequence: TGTGCCAGCAGTTTATTCAGAGAGGGGACCCAGTACTTC. Its protein product is CASSLFREGTQYF.